The 13 T cell receptor beta chains below all came from one sample that was sequenced in a study of T-cell reconstitution after alpha-beta-depleted transplantation in children. Unique molecular identifiers tagged the TCRbeta library. TCRdb re-derived calls from the PCR reads in MiXCR, one entry per CDR3 protein. The table lists about a million distinct CDR3 sequences, about 29% of them singletons, with about 28% in the top ten. The sample was PBMCs, mostly from graft donor cells, taken 360 days after TCRalphabeta/CD19-depleted stem cell transplant. The receptors come from a boy under two years old who had a stem cell transplant for SCID, so the T cells may come from the graft donor.

This chain joins TRBV15 and TRBJ1-3; tentatively, D is TRBD1 (6 bases). CDR1 is LNHNV, CDR2 YYDKDF, per germline (reference sequence). The CDR3 covers 16 residues. Trimming pared 5 bases from V and 4 bases from J, leaving 18 bases between. The CDR3 loop reads CATSVGGIESGNTIYF. The CDR3 DNA follows: TGTGCCACCAGCGTCGGGGGCATTGAATCCGGAAACACCATATATTTT.

The chain's CDR3 is CAISEQGINTEAFF. The DNA of the CDR3 is TGTGCCATCAGTGAACAGGGGATTAACACTGAAGCTTTCTTT. The rearrangement uses TRBV10-3 and TRBJ1-1, with TRBD1 matching 7 bases. The CDR3 is made up of 14 amino acids. Trimming at V came to 3 bases and at J to 2 bases, leaving 3 bases not matched to a gene. Germline CDR1 and CDR2: ENHRY and SYGVKD.

The chain links TRBV29-1 to TRBJ2-7; TRBD2 agrees at 15 bases. The CDR3 extends over 16 amino acids. Trimming removed 6 bases from V and 0 bases from J; junction bases left unmatched: 6. CDR1 SQVTM and CDR2 ANQGSEA come from the germline V gene. This chain's CDR3 is CSVGTSGGFSSYEQYF. As DNA, the CDR3 is TGCAGCGTCGGGACTAGCGGGGGGTTCAGCTCCTACGAGCAGTACTTC.

CDR3 protein: CASSLAPGARGNEQFF. The CDR3 nucleotides are TGTGCCAGCAGCTTAGCCCCGGGGGCAAGGGGGAATGAGCAGTTCTTC. The chain uses TRBV7-9 and TRBJ2-1; D is possibly TRBD1 or TRBD2 (6 bases each). The CDR3 contains 16 residues. V was shortened by 0 bases and J by 7 bases, with 16 bases between the two germline ends. The germline V gene encodes CDR1 SEHNR and CDR2 FQNEAQ (reference sequence).

V gene TRBV20-1 combines with J gene TRBJ2-3, with 13 bases that match TRBD2. Trimming removed 5 bases from V and 4 bases from J; junction bases left unmatched: 9. In germline, CDR1 is DFQATT, CDR2 SNEGSKA (reference sequence). The length of the CDR3 is 16 residues. This chain's CDR3 is CSASAGTSGVPDTQYF. The CDR3 nucleotides are TGCAGTGCTTCAGCCGGGACTAGCGGGGTTCCAGATACGCAGTATTTT.

This clonotype was seen more than once but under ten times. The CDR3 coding sequence is TGTGCCAGCAAAACTATCGGGACAGGGGACAATGAGCAGTTCTTC. Translation gives CASKTIGTGDNEQFF. This chain joins TRBV12-3 or TRBV12-4 and TRBJ2-1, with 10 bases fitting TRBD1. The length of the CDR3 is 15 residues. The V and J ends lost 7 bases and 5 bases, in that order; junction bases with no gene match: 8.

This chain uses TRBV7-8 with TRBJ2-3, with D hard to call. This CDR3 region has 17 residues. From germline, CDR1 is SGHVS and CDR2 FQNEAQ. V lost 5 bases, J lost 1 base, and 19 bases lay in between. CDR3 in amino acids: CASSPFSGAHRTDTQYF. The CDR3 DNA follows: TGTGCCAGCAGCCCCTTTTCAGGAGCCCACCGCACAGATACGCAGTATTTT.

This clonotype was seen only a few times. This chain uses TRBV5-1 with TRBJ2-7; 7 nucleotides line up with TRBD1. Trimming at V came to 4 bases and at J to 6 bases, leaving 16 bases not matched to a gene. There are 16 residues in the CDR3. Germline CDR1 reads SGHRS; CDR2 reads YFSETQ. CDR3: CASSIRSTGQRSEQYF. The CDR3 bases are TGCGCCAGCAGCATCCGGTCGACGGGACAGAGGAGCGAGCAGTACTTC.

This clonotype was found a few times. The rearrangement uses TRBV7-8 and TRBJ2-1, with TRBD2 matching 10 bases. Germline CDR1 and CDR2: SGHVS and FQNEAQ. The CDR3 has 16 amino acids. After removal of 7 bases from V and 1 base from J, the junction contained 7 bases not matched to a gene. The CDR3 nucleotides are TGTGCCAGCATAGTAAGCGGGGGGGTATCCTACAATGAGCAGTTCTTC. Translation: CASIVSGGVSYNEQFF.

This chain joins TRBV5-1 and TRBJ2-3, with D possibly being TRBD2 (5 bases). Germline V gives CDR1 SGHRS, CDR2 YFSETQ. The CDR3 extends over 15 amino acids. Trimming left V 5 bases short and J 2 bases short, with 15 bases between. In nucleotides, the CDR3 is TGCGCCAGCAGACCGGACTGCCCTGACACAGATACGCAGTATTTT. Translating it yields CASRPDCPDTDTQYF.

V and J are TRBV20-1 and TRBJ1-2, with 8 positions matching TRBD1. CDR1 and CDR2 (germline): DFQATT, SNEGSKA (reference sequence). CDR3 length equals 17 residues. Trimming took 0 bases from V and 2 from J; bases not matched to a gene: 11. CDR3 bases: TGCAGTGCTAGAGATCGGTTGGAGACAGGGGCCAACTATGGCTACACCTTC. Residues: CSARDRLETGANYGYTF.

The rearrangement joins TRBV29-1 to TRBJ2-7; D remains unclear. The CDR3 is 14 residues long. V shed 1 base and J shed 2 bases, with 12 bases lying between them. Germline lookup yields CDR1 SQVTM and CDR2 ANQGSEA. The CDR3 sequence: CSVEGMGPPYEQYF. The CDR3 DNA is TGCAGCGTTGAAGGGATGGGTCCTCCCTACGAGCAGTACTTC.

This clonotype turned up a few times. The CDR3 bases are TGCAGTGCTAGTCCGGGACAGGGCAACGAGCAGTACTTC. Amino acids: CSASPGQGNEQYF. The V gene is TRBV20-1, the J gene TRBJ2-7; TRBD1 agrees at 9 bases. The junction had 5 bases not matched to a gene; V was cut back by 3 bases and J by 5 bases. Germline V gene sequence: CDR1 DFQATT, CDR2 SNEGSKA (reference sequence). The CDR3 is 13 residues long.